Each of the 30 T cell receptor beta chains below was sequenced from the same sample in a study of somatic mutations in cytotoxic T cells in rheumatoid arthritis. Data came from immunoSEQ multiplex PCR; TCRdb stores just in-frame clones and leaves some out. The sample shows 20,000 or so clones, about four fifths of them seen only once. The source material was CD8+ T cells sorted from blood. The receptors shown here come from a woman between 45 and 65 years old in good health.

This clone was counted a few times. This chain joins TRBV9 and TRBJ1-1; D is uncertain. Trimming took off 4 bases at V and 3 bases at J, with 10 bases between the two ends. Germline V gene data show CDR1 as SGDLS and CDR2 as YYNGEE. The CDR3 has 13 amino acids. CDR3 sequence: CASSPPVHTEAFF. The CDR3, as DNA: TGTGCCAGCAGCCCTCCAGTGCACACTGAAGCTTTCTTT.

The rearrangement joins TRBV6-4 to TRBJ2-1; TRBD2 aligns across 12 bases. The J segment lost 8 bases and the V segment lost 2 bases, leaving 1 base of the junction unmatched. CDR1 MRHNA and CDR2 SNTAGT come from the germline V gene. CDR3 length: 14 residues. This CDR3 reads CASSDLAGGHEQFF. In DNA, the CDR3 is TGTGCCAGCAGTGACCTAGCGGGGGGGCATGAGCAGTTCTTC.

The rearrangement uses TRBV4-2 and TRBJ2-5; 10 bases are a match to TRBD2. CDR1 is LGHNA and CDR2 is YNFKEQ in the germline V gene. V lost 1 base to trimming and J lost 2 bases; unmatched junction nucleotides: 7. The CDR3 consists of 17 residues. The CDR3 loop reads CASSQVASGGDQETQYF. Here the CDR3 DNA reads TGTGCCAGCAGCCAAGTGGCTAGCGGGGGTGATCAAGAGACCCAGTACTTC.

The chain joins TRBV29-1 to TRBJ2-1; weak D call: TRBD2 (5 bases). Germline values: CDR1 SQVTM, CDR2 ANQGSEA. The CDR3 totals 17 residues. V lost 0 bases and J 5 bases, leaving 20 bases between the germline ends. The CDR3 DNA follows: TGCAGCGTTGAAGATCCCGAGGGAACTCTCCTCCACAATGAGCAGTTCTTC. Its translation: CSVEDPEGTLLHNEQFF.

In this sample, this clone is large. The rearrangement uses TRBV21-1 and TRBJ1-6; the table's D call, TRBD1, has no DNA check behind it. TRBV21-1 is shown as a pseudogene. The CDR3 spans 16 residues. The CDR3 DNA sequence: TGTGCCAGCAGCAAAAGAGCAGGGCAGGAAAATTCACCCCTCCACTTT. This sequence encodes CASSKRAGQENSPLHF.

In its sample, this clone was seen a few times. This rearrangement joins TRBV27 to TRBJ2-7, with D possibly matching TRBD1 (6 bases). The CDR3 is 12 amino acids. V was cut by 4 bases and J by 5 bases, with 9 bases left in between. CDR1 is MNHEY and CDR2 is SMNVEV in the germline V gene (reference sequence). The CDR3 DNA sequence: TGTGCCAGCAGTTCGCAGGGGAACGAGCAGTACTTC. Translating it yields CASSSQGNEQYF.

This clone counts as medium-sized. V gene TRBV28 combines with J gene TRBJ2-7, with TRBD1 identical over 10 bases. Per germline, CDR1 MDHEN and CDR2 SYDVKM. The CDR3 has 13 amino acids. J was trimmed by 7 bases and V by 6 bases; bases with no gene match: 6. This chain's CDR3 is CASSLDRGLEQYF. The CDR3 DNA reads TGTGCCAGCAGCCTCGACAGGGGGCTGGAGCAGTACTTC.

The gene calls are TRBV28 and TRBJ1-4, with D hard to call. CDR1 and CDR2 (germline): MDHEN, SYDVKM. CDR3 size: 15 residues. V lost 7 bases to trimming and J lost 3 bases, with 15 bases between them. The CDR3 DNA follows: TGTGCCAGCACCCAGGTCGTAGGTGCTAATGAAAAACTGTTTTTT. This translates into CASTQVVGANEKLFF.

The chain is built from TRBV6-5 and TRBJ2-7; no clear D. V lost 6 bases, J lost 6 bases, and 12 bases lay in between. CDR1 and CDR2 (germline): MNHEY, SVGAGI. CDR3 length equals 12 residues. CDR3 protein: CASSPRPGEQYF. The CDR3 DNA sequence: TGTGCCAGCAGCCCCCGACCGGGCGAGCAGTACTTC.

The CDR3 region is CSVAETVYNEQFF. The CDR3 nucleotides are TGCAGCGTGGCAGAGACAGTTTACAATGAGCAGTTCTTC. The chain joins TRBV29-1 to TRBJ2-1; the D gene is possibly TRBD1 (5 bases). The CDR3 runs to 13 residues. Trimming shortened V by 6 bases and J by 4 bases, and 13 bases separated the two germline ends. Germline V gives CDR1 SQVTM, CDR2 ANQGSEA.

The V gene is TRBV6-5, the J gene TRBJ2-2; no definite D call. The V end was cut by 9 bases, the J end by 3 bases, with 11 bases between. CDR3 length: 13 amino acids. Germline loops: CDR1 MNHEY, CDR2 SVGAGI. This CDR3 is CASIRSYTGELFF. The CDR3 bases are TGTGCCAGTATTCGGAGTTACACCGGGGAGCTGTTTTTT.

This clone was seen only once. V is TRBV7-3 and J is TRBJ2-4, with a tentative D call TRBD1 (5 bases). V gave up 5 bases and J gave up 5 bases, with 19 bases separating them. Germline values: CDR1 SGHTA, CDR2 FQGTGA. This CDR3 has 16 residues. The CDR3 coding sequence is TGTGCCAGCAGCCTTAAGGGGCCCTACACAGAAAACATTCAGTACTTC. Translated: CASSLKGPYTENIQYF. The variable domain in full, completed from reference TRBV7-3 and TRBJ2-4, reads GAGVSQTPSNKVTEKGKYVELRCDPISGHTALYWYRQSLGQGPEFLIYFQGTGAADDSGLPNDRFFAVRPEGSVSTLKIQRTERGDSAVYLCASSLKGPYTENIQYFGAGTRLSVL.

J is TRBJ1-2 and V is TRBV5-6; D unresolved. Germline V gene lookup returns CDR1 SGHDT and CDR2 YYEEEE. Trimming removed 3 bases from V and 4 bases from J, with 7 bases in between. The CDR3 sequence is 12 residues long. The CDR3, as DNA: TGTGCCAGCAGCTCCGGGAGCTATGGCTACACCTTC. It encodes CASSSGSYGYTF.

V gene TRBV27 combines with J gene TRBJ2-1, with 8 bases matching TRBD2. The trim removed 8 bases at V and 3 bases at J, leaving 6 bases unmatched. Looked up from germline, CDR1 is MNHEY and CDR2 is SMNVEV (reference sequence). The CDR3 length is 14 residues. The CDR3 sequence is CASSDGGGYNEQFF. CDR3 in DNA: TGTGCCAGCTCCGACGGGGGGGGCTACAATGAGCAGTTCTTC.

The rearrangement uses TRBV5-5 and TRBJ2-2; 9 positions match TRBD1. This CDR3 spans 14 amino acids. Germline CDR1 and CDR2: SGHKS and YYEKEE (reference sequence). The V and J ends lost 4 bases and 7 bases, in that order; junction bases with no gene match: 5. CDR3 sequence (DNA): TGTGCCAGCAGCACGGGGACAGGGCGCGGGGAGCTGTTTTTT. Encoded protein: CASSTGTGRGELFF.

This clone was recorded a few times. The V gene is TRBV27, the J gene TRBJ2-7, with 10 bases fitting TRBD1. Germline trimming cut 6 bases from V and 4 bases from J; bases unmatched to any gene: 9. From germline, CDR1 is MNHEY and CDR2 SMNVEV (reference sequence). The CDR3 covers 15 residues. The CDR3 DNA follows: TGTGCCAGCAGGGGGGGGGACAGGGGATTTTACGAGCAGTACTTC. Encoded protein: CASRGGDRGFYEQYF.

The rearrangement links TRBV7-9 to TRBJ2-1; 12 bases are a match to TRBD2. There are 15 residues in the CDR3. Germline V gives CDR1 SEHNR, CDR2 FQNEAQ (reference sequence). The V and J ends lost 5 bases and 8 bases, in that order; junction bases with no gene match: 7. The CDR3 sequence: CASSLTSGRFDEQFF. The CDR3 DNA reads TGTGCCAGCAGCCTGACTAGCGGGAGATTCGATGAGCAGTTCTTC.

This sequence joins TRBV5-4 and TRBJ1-6; D not resolved. Germline loops: CDR1 SGHNT, CDR2 YYREEE (reference sequence). Trimming removed 0 bases from V and 8 bases from J, with 6 bases in between. The CDR3 runs 13 residues. CDR3 sequence (DNA): TGTGCCAGCAGCTTGGATCTGGATTCACCCCTCCACTTT. Translation gives CASSLDLDSPLHF.

V gene TRBV7-6 combines with J gene TRBJ2-1, with unresolved D. This CDR3 has 13 amino acids. Germline V gene data show CDR1 as SGHVS and CDR2 as FNYEAQ. The germline V and J ends were trimmed by 5 bases and 4 bases, with 9 bases remaining between them. The CDR3 coding sequence is TGTGCCAGCAGCGGTACAGAGTACAATGAGCAGTTCTTC. It specifies CASSGTEYNEQFF. The entire variable domain, with the rest obtained from reference TRBV7-6 and TRBJ2-1, is as follows: GAGVSQSPRYKVTKRGQDVALRCDPISGHVSLYWYRQALGQGPEFLTYFNYEAQQDKSGLPNDRFSAERPEGSISTLTIQRTEQRDSAMYRCASSGTEYNEQFFGPGTRLTVL.

J is TRBJ2-2 and V is TRBV28; 7 nucleotides line up with TRBD1. CDR1 and CDR2 (germline): MDHEN, SYDVKM. J gave up 2 bases and V 10 bases, and 7 bases lay outside the gene matches. CDR3 length equals 14 residues. The CDR3 nucleotides are TGTGCCACCCACCGGGACAGTAACACCGGGGAGCTGTTTTTT. Translation gives CATHRDSNTGELFF.

This clone was picked up a small number of times. The chain combines TRBV6-6 with TRBJ1-1; a weak D match, TRBD1 (5 bases). This CDR3 is 13 amino acids long. CDR1 and CDR2 (germline): MNHNY, SVGAGI (reference sequence). V was pared by 2 bases and J by 6 bases, with 10 bases between. Here the CDR3 reads CASSYARASEAFF. For the CDR3, the DNA is TGTGCCAGCAGTTACGCCAGGGCTTCTGAAGCTTTCTTT.

The chain is built from TRBV27 and TRBJ2-2, with 12 bases fitting TRBD1. The J segment lost 7 bases and the V segment lost 5 bases, leaving 5 bases of the junction unmatched. Germline CDR1 and CDR2: MNHEY and SMNVEV (reference sequence). This CDR3 comprises 15 residues. The CDR3 DNA follows: TGTGCCAGCAGTGGGGACAGGGGGCTGTTCGGGGAGCTGTTTTTT. Residues: CASSGDRGLFGELFF.

The chain combines TRBV14 with TRBJ2-3; 10 bases map to TRBD2. Germline CDR1 and CDR2: SGHDN and FVKESK. This CDR3 has 16 residues. The J segment lost 4 bases and the V segment lost 1 base, leaving 5 bases of the junction unmatched. This chain's CDR3 is CASSQAAGGRSDTQYF. CDR3 DNA sequence: TGTGCCAGCAGCCAAGCAGCGGGGGGGCGTTCAGATACGCAGTATTTT.

The chain combines TRBV7-9 with TRBJ2-2; D is possibly TRBD1 (5 bases). The CDR3 sequence is 14 residues long. Germline-derived CDR1 and CDR2 are SEHNR and FQNEAQ (reference sequence). V gave up 5 bases and J gave up 1 base, with 8 bases separating them. CDR3 sequence reads: CASSGRVNTGELFF. CDR3 sequence (DNA): TGTGCCAGCAGCGGCAGGGTGAACACCGGGGAGCTGTTTTTT.

This clone was found once. The rearrangement links TRBV6-4 to TRBJ2-1; 11 bases fit TRBD2. Germline lookup yields CDR1 MRHNA and CDR2 SNTAGT. Trimming took 0 bases from V and 6 from J; bases not matched to a gene: 1. The CDR3 covers 15 residues. CDR3 bases: TGTGCCAGCAGTGACTCTACTAGCGGGAGCAATGAGCAGTTCTTC. Amino acids: CASSDSTSGSNEQFF.

The V and J genes are TRBV6-1 and TRBJ2-7, with 8 nucleotides matching TRBD1. The CDR3 loop spans 14 amino acids. The V segment lost 3 bases and the J segment 5 bases; nucleotides outside the gene matches: 6. Germline V gene sequence: CDR1 MNHNS, CDR2 SASEGT. The CDR3 sequence is CASSDWAGGDEQYF. In DNA form, the CDR3 reads TGTGCCAGCAGTGATTGGGCAGGGGGCGACGAGCAGTACTTC.

The J gene is TRBJ2-7, the V gene TRBV4-1, with TRBD1 matching 12 bases. J lost 6 bases, V lost 3 bases, and 12 bases had no gene match. This CDR3 is built from 17 residues. Germline V gene data show CDR1 as MGHRA and CDR2 as YSYEKL. CDR3 in DNA: TGCGCCAGCAGCCATCCCGTGAAGGGACAGGGGGCGATCGAGCAGTACTTC. Translated, it gives CASSHPVKGQGAIEQYF.

V is TRBV2 and J is TRBJ2-2; TRBD1 might be the D (6 bases). CDR3 length equals 15 residues. Germline lookup yields CDR1 SNHLY and CDR2 FYNNEI. The ends were cut back, 6 bases at V and 3 bases at J, with 14 bases in the middle. CDR3 in DNA: TGTGCCAGCAGGGAACAGGACAGACACACCGGGGAGCTGTTTTTT. Amino acids: CASREQDRHTGELFF.

The chain joins TRBV30 to TRBJ2-2, with D uncertain. CDR1 and CDR2 (germline): GTSNPN, SVGIG (reference sequence). The CDR3 sequence is 16 residues long. Trimming removed 2 bases at V and 1 base at J, with 14 bases between. The CDR3 coding sequence is TGTGCCTGGAGTCCCCCCCAAGGCCTGAACACCGGGGAGCTGTTTTTT. It codes for CAWSPPQGLNTGELFF. The variable domain in full, completed from reference TRBV30 and TRBJ2-2, reads SQTIHQWPATLVQPVGSPLSLECTVEGTSNPNLYWYRQAAGRGLQLLFYSVGIGQISSEVPQNLSASRPQDRQFILSSKKLLLSDSGFYLCAWSPPQGLNTGELFFGEGSRLTVL.

V is TRBV10-3 and J is TRBJ2-3, with a possible D match to TRBD1 (5 bases). CDR3 length: 15 residues. Per the germline V gene, CDR1 is ENHRY and CDR2 is SYGVKD. The V end was cut by 1 base, the J end by 2 bases, with 10 bases between. The CDR3 spells CAISEFADTTDTQYF. CDR3 coding DNA: TGTGCCATCAGTGAGTTCGCGGACACCACAGATACGCAGTATTTT.